The present TCR beta chain was sequenced within a study of technical replicates of blood from several donors. Using immunoSEQ multiplex PCR, the repertoire was profiled, and TCRdb retains in-frame clones only, with some absent. Of around 30,000 clones in the sample, approximately 90% are singletons; the top ten hold around 4.1%. Trimming took 1 base from V and 4 from J, leaving 11 bases between them. In germline, CDR1 is SGHVS, CDR2 FNYEAQ. The CDR3 is made up of 15 amino acids. Sample: PBMCs. The TCR sequence derives from a human donor in good health. Some clones in this sample may be carry-over from other donors' samples. The chain links TRBV7-6 to TRBJ2-1; a weak D match, TRBD2 (6 bases). This CDR3 is CASSLVGLPYNEQFF. For the CDR3, the DNA is TGTGCCAGCAGCTTAGTAGGACTACCATACAATGAGCAGTTCTTC.